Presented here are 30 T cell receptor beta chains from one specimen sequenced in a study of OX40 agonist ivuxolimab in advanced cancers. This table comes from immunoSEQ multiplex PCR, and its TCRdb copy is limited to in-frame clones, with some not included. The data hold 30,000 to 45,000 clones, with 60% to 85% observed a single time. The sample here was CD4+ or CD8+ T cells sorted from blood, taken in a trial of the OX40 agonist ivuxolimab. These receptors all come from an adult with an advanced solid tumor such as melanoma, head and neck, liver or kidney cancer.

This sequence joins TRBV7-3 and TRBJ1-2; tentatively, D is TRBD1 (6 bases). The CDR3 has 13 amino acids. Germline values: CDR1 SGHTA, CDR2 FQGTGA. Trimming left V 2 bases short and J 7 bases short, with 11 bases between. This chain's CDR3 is CASSLLQGLGYTF. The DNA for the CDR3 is TGTGCCAGCAGCTTACTCCAGGGGCTTGGCTACACCTTC.

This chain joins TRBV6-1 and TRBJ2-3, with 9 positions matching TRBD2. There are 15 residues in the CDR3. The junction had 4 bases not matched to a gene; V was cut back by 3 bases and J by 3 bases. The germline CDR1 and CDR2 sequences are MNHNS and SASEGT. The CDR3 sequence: CASSDPGLATDTQYF. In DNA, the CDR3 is TGTGCCAGCAGTGATCCGGGACTAGCAACAGATACGCAGTATTTT.

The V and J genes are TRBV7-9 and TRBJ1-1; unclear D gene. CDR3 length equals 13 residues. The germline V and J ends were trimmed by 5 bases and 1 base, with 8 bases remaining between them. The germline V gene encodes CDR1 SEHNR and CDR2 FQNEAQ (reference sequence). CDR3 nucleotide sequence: TGTGCCAGCAGCGCACAGAAGAACACTGAAGCTTTCTTT. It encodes CASSAQKNTEAFF.

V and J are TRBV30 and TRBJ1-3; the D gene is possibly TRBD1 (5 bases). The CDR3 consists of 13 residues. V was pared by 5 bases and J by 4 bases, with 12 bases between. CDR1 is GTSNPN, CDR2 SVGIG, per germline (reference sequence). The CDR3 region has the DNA TGTGCCTGGGCAGACAGATTAGGAAACACCATATATTTT. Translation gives CAWADRLGNTIYF.

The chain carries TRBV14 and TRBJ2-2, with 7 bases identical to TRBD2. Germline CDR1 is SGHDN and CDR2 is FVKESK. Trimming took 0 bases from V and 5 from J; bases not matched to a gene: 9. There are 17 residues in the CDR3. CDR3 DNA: TGTGCCAGCAGCCAAGAAGGTAGCGGGTTCTTAACCGGGGAGCTGTTTTTT. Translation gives CASSQEGSGFLTGELFF.

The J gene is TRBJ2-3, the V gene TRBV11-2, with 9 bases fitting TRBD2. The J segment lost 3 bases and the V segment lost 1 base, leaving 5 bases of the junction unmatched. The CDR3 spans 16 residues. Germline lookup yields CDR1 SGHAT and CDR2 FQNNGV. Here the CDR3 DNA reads TGTGCCAGCAGCTTAGTGGCGGGGGGGCCGACAGATACGCAGTATTTT. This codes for CASSLVAGGPTDTQYF. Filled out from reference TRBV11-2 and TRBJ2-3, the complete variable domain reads EAGVAQSPRYKIIEKRQSVAFWCNPISGHATLYWYQQILGQGPKLLIQFQNNGVVDDSQLPKDRFSAERLKGVDSTLKIQPAKLEDSAVYLCASSLVAGGPTDTQYFGPGTRLTVL.

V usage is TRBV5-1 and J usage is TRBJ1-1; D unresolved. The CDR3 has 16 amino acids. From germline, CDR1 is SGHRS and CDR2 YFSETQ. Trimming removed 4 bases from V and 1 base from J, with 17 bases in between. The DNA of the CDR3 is TGCGCCAGCAGCAAGGAGTTATGGCAGGCGAACACTGAAGCTTTCTTT. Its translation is CASSKELWQANTEAFF.

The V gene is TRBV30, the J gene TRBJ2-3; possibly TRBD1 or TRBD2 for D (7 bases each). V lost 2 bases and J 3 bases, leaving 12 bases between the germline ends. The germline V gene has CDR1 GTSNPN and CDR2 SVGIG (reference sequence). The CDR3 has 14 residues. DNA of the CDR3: TGTGCCTGGAGTCCAGGGGGGGCAACAGATACGCAGTATTTT. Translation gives CAWSPGGATDTQYF.

CDR3 amino acids: CASSPSVGGGSYTQYF. In DNA, the CDR3 is TGTGCCAGCTCCCCCAGCGTGGGAGGAGGATCGTATACGCAGTATTTT. The rearrangement links TRBV18 to TRBJ2-3; a weak D match, TRBD2 (6 bases). Germline V gives CDR1 KGHSH, CDR2 LQKENI. The CDR3 has 16 amino acids. The ends were cut back, 6 bases at V and 7 bases at J, with 23 bases in the middle.

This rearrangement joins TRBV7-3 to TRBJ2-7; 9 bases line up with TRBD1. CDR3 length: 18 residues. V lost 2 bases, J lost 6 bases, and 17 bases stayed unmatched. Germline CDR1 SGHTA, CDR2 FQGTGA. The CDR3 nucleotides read TGTGCCAGCAGCTTAGTTTCAGGGTTTGGGACAGGGCTGTTCGAGCAGTACTTC. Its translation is CASSLVSGFGTGLFEQYF.

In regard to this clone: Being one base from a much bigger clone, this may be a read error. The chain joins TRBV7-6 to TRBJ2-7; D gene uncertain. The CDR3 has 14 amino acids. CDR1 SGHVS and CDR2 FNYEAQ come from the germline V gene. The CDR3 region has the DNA TGTGCCAGCAGCCCGCAAGGCAGCCTCTACGGGCAGTACTTC. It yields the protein CASSPQGSLYGQYF.

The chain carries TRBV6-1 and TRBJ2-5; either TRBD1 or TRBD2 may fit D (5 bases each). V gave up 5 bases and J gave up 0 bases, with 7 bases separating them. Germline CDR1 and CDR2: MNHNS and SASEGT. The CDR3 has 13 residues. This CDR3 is CASSWGYQETQYF. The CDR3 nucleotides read TGTGCCAGCAGTTGGGGGTACCAAGAGACCCAGTACTTC.

The CDR3 DNA follows: TGTGCCAGCAGTGAAGAACCCACCCGCGGAGAGACCCAGTACTTC. Amino acids: CASSEEPTRGETQYF. The chain combines TRBV6-1 with TRBJ2-5; no definite D call. CDR1 is MNHNS and CDR2 is SASEGT in the germline V gene. The V gene lost 1 base and the J gene lost 4 bases, with 13 bases spanning the gap. This CDR3 spans 15 amino acids.

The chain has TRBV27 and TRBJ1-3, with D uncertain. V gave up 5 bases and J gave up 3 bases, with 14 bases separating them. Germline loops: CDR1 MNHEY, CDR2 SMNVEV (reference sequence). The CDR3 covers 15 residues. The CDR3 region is CASSPKGGFGNTIYF. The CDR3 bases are TGTGCCAGCAGTCCTAAGGGAGGATTTGGAAACACCATATATTTT.

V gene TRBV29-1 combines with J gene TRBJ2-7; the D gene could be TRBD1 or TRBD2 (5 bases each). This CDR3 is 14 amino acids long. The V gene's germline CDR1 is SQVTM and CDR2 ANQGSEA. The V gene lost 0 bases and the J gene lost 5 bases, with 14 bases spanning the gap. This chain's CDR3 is CSVEDRLMGDEQYF. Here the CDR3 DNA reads TGCAGCGTTGAAGATCGCTTGATGGGGGACGAGCAGTACTTC.

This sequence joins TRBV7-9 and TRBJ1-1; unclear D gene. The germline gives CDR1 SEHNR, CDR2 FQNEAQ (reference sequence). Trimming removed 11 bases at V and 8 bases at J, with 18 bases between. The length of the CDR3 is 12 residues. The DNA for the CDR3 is TGTGCCGGCGTACCACCGACGGGAGAAGCTTTCTTT. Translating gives CAGVPPTGEAFF.

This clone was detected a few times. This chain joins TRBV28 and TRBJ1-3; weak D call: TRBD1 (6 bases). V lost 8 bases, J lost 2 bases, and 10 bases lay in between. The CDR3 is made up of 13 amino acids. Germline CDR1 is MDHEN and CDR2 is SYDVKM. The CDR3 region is CASARGAGNTIYF. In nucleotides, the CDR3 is TGTGCCAGCGCGAGGGGGGCTGGAAACACCATATATTTT.

In nucleotides, the CDR3 is TGTGCCAGCAGCTCCGACAGGTCCTACGAGCAGTACTTC. Translating gives CASSSDRSYEQYF. The chain is built from TRBV7-7 and TRBJ2-7, with D tentatively TRBD1 (6 bases). The CDR3 totals 13 residues. The V end was cut by 4 bases, the J end by 1 base, with 8 bases between. Germline CDR1 SSHAT, CDR2 FNYEAQ (reference sequence).

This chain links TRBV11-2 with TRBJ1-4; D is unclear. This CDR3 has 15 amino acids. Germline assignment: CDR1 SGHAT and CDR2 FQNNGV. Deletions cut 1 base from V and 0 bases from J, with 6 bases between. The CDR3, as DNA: TGTGCCAGCAGCTTAGGTGGCACAACTAATGAAAAACTGTTTTTT. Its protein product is CASSLGGTTNEKLFF.

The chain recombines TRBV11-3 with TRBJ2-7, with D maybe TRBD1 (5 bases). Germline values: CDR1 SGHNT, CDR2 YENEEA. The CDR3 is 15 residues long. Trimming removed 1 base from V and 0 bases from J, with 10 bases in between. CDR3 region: CASSLGTGPSYEQYF. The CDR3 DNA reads TGTGCCAGCAGCTTAGGAACAGGCCCCTCCTACGAGCAGTACTTC.

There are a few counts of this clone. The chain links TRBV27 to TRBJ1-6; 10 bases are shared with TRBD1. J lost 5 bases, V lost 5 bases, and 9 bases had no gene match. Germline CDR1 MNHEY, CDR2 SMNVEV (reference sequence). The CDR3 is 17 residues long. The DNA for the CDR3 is TGTGCCAGCAGTCCATTCCCGGGACAGGGGCATAATTCACCCCTCCACTTT. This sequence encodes CASSPFPGQGHNSPLHF.

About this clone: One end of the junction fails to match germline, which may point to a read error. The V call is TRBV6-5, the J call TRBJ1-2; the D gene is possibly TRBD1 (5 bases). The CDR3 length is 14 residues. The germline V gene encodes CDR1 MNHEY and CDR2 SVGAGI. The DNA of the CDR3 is TGTGCCATCAGTGAGTTTCCGGGACGCGGTGGCTACACCTTC. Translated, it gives CAISEFPGRGGYTF.

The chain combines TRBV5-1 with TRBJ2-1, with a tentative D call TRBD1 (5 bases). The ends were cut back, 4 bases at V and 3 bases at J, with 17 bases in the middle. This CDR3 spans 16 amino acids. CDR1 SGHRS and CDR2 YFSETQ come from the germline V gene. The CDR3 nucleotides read TGCGCCAGCAGCCCGCTCCTCAGGGATGTCTACAATGAGCAGTTCTTC. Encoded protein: CASSPLLRDVYNEQFF.

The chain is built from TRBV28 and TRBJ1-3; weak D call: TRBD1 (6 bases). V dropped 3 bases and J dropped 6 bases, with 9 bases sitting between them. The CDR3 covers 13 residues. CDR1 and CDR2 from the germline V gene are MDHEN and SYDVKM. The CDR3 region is CASSLGAPNTIYF. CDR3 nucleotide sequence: TGTGCCAGCAGTTTGGGGGCCCCAAACACCATATATTTT.

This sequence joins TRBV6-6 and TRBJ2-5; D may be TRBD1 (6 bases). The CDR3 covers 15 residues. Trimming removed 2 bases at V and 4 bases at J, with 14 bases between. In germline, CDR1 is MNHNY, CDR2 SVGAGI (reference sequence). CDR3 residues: CASSYRQGWRETQYF. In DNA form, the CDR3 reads TGTGCCAGCAGTTACCGGCAGGGGTGGCGAGAGACCCAGTACTTC.

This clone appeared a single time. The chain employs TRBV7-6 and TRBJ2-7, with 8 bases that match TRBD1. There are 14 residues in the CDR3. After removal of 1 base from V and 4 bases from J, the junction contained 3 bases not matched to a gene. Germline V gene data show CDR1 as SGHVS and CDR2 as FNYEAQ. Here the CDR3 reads CASSLETGDYEQYF. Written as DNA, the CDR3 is TGTGCCAGCAGCTTAGAGACAGGGGATTACGAGCAGTACTTC.

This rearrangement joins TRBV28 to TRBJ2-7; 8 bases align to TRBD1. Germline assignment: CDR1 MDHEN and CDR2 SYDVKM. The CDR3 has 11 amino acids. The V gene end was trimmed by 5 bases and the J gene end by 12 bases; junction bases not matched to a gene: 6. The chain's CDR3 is CASSTNRGAYF. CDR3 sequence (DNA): TGTGCCAGCAGTACAAACAGGGGGGCGTACTTC. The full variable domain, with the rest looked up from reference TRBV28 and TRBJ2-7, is DVKVTQSSRYLVKRTGEKVFLECVQDMDHENMFWYRQDPGLGLRLIYFSYDVKMKEKGDIPEGYSVSREKKERFSLILESASTNQTSMYLCASSTNRGAYFGPGTRLTVT.

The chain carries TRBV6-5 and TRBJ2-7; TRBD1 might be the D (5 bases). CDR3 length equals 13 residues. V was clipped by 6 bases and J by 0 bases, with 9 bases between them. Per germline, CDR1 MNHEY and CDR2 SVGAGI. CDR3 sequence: CASRGVFSYEQYF. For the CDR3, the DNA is TGTGCCAGCAGAGGGGTGTTCTCCTACGAGCAGTACTTC.

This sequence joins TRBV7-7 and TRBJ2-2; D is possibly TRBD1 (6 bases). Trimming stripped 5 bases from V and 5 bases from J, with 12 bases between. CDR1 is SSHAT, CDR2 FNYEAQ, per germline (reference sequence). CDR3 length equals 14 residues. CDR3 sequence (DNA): TGTGCCAGCAGCCCACAGGGTCGAACCGGGGAGCTGTTTTTT. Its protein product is CASSPQGRTGELFF.

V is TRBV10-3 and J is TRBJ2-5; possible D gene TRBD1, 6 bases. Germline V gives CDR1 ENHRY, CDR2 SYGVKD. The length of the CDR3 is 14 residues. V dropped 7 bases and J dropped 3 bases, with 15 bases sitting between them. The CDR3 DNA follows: TGTGCCATCAAGCCGGGACACGAGGAAGAGACCCAGTACTTC. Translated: CAIKPGHEEETQYF.